Listed below are T cell receptor beta chains from one sample, sequenced in a study of spatial heterogeneity in lung cancer. TCRdb analysed the 5' RACE reads with MiXCR anew, one entry per CDR3 protein. This table has 60,000 to 90,000 distinct CDR3 sequences, about 14% appearing once. The sample in question was PBMCs, obtained at surgery. All receptors derive from a male donor with early-stage non-small cell lung cancer. Both conserved end residues are part of each CDR3. The D gene is left open where the match is weak. Rows may omit the clone size; those that give it use once, few, many or a size class.

V: TRBV11-2; D: .; size: many; J: TRBJ2-3; CDR3: CASSLVGGMTVDFTDTQYF; DNA: TGTGCCAGCAGCTTAGTAGGGGGTATGACGGTTGATTTCACAGATACGCAGTATTTT
V: TRBV9; D: .; size: many; J: TRBJ2-3; CDR3: CASSASTDTQYF; DNA: TGTGCCAGCAGCGCAAGCACAGATACGCAGTATTTT
V: TRBV7-9; D: .; size: many; J: TRBJ2-7; CDR3: CASSLGVYEQYF; DNA: TGTGCCAGCAGCTTAGGGGTCTACGAGCAGTACTTC
V: TRBV5-1; D: .; size: many; J: TRBJ2-5; CDR3: CASSLESGGAETQYF; DNA: TGCGCCAGCAGCTTGGAGTCAGGAGGGGCGGAGACCCAGTACTTC
V: TRBV4-3; D: .; size: .; J: TRBJ1-1; CDR3: CASSQVGRETEAFF; DNA: TGCGCCAGCAGCCAAGTCGGCCGGGAAACTGAAGCTTTCTTT
V: TRBV12-3/TRBV12-4; D: .; size: .; J: TRBJ1-2; CDR3: CASSWAGQGYTF; DNA: TGTGCCAGCAGTTGGGCGGGCCAGGGCTACACCTTC
V: TRBV19; D: .; size: .; J: TRBJ2-2; CDR3: CASTLADPGELFF; DNA: TGTGCCAGTACTCTGGCCGATCCCGGGGAGCTGTTTTTT
V: TRBV5-1; D: TRBD1; size: many; J: TRBJ2-1; CDR3: CASSLRQGARDEQFF; DNA: TGCGCCAGCAGCTTGAGGCAGGGGGCGAGGGATGAGCAGTTCTTC
V: TRBV24-1; D: TRBD1; size: .; J: TRBJ2-7; CDR3: CATSDPDRNYEQYF; DNA: TGTGCCACCAGTGACCCGGACAGGAACTACGAGCAGTACTTC
V: TRBV5-1; D: .; size: few; J: TRBJ2-1; CDR3: CASSLITEQFF; DNA: TGCGCCAGCAGCTTGATCACTGAGCAGTTCTTC
V: TRBV4-2; D: TRBD1; size: many; J: TRBJ1-4; CDR3: CASSPQGNEKLFF; DNA: TGTGCCAGCAGCCCACAGGGGAATGAAAAACTGTTTTTT
V: TRBV30; D: TRBD2; size: few; J: TRBJ2-7; CDR3: CAWTKTSVFEQYF; DNA: TGTGCCTGGACTAAGACTAGCGTGTTCGAGCAGTACTTC
V: TRBV24-1; D: .; size: many; J: TRBJ2-2; CDR3: CATSPTGDTGELFF; DNA: TGTGCCACCAGCCCAACGGGGGACACCGGGGAGCTGTTTTTT
V: TRBV3-1; D: TRBD2; size: many; J: TRBJ2-3; CDR3: CASSQDPGGTDTQYF; DNA: TGTGCCAGCAGCCAAGATCCGGGAGGGACAGATACGCAGTATTTT
V: TRBV30; D: .; size: .; J: TRBJ2-2; CDR3: CAWRERTTGELFF; DNA: TGTGCCTGGAGGGAGCGGACCACCGGGGAGCTGTTTTTT
V: TRBV18; D: TRBD1; size: .; J: TRBJ1-5; CDR3: CASSADRERSSNQPQHF; DNA: TGTGCCAGCTCAGCCGACAGGGAAAGGTCGAGCAATCAGCCCCAGCATTTT
V: TRBV18; D: .; size: few; J: TRBJ1-3; CDR3: CASSPRELGPSGNTIYF; DNA: TGTGCCAGCTCACCACGTGAGTTGGGGCCCTCTGGAAACACCATATATTTT
V: TRBV7-2; D: TRBD2; size: .; J: TRBJ2-1; CDR3: CASSPRSGRANNEQFF; DNA: TGTGCCAGCAGCCCCAGGAGCGGGAGGGCGAACAATGAGCAGTTCTTC
V: TRBV12-3/TRBV12-4; D: .; size: .; J: TRBJ1-1; CDR3: CASSLPPGVSEAFF; DNA: TGTGCCAGCAGTTTGCCCCCGGGGGTATCTGAAGCTTTCTTT
V: TRBV25-1; D: .; size: many; J: TRBJ2-5; CDR3: CASSEFVGTQYF; DNA: TGTGCCAGCAGTGAATTTGTTGGGACCCAGTACTTC
V: TRBV6-2/TRBV6-3; D: .; size: few; J: TRBJ2-7; CDR3: CACSYSGPSYEQYF; DNA: TGTGCCTGCAGTTACTCGGGGCCCTCCTACGAGCAGTACTTC
V: TRBV5-1; D: .; size: .; J: TRBJ2-7; CDR3: CASSFGLGYEQYF; DNA: TGCGCCAGCAGCTTCGGACTGGGGTACGAGCAGTACTTC